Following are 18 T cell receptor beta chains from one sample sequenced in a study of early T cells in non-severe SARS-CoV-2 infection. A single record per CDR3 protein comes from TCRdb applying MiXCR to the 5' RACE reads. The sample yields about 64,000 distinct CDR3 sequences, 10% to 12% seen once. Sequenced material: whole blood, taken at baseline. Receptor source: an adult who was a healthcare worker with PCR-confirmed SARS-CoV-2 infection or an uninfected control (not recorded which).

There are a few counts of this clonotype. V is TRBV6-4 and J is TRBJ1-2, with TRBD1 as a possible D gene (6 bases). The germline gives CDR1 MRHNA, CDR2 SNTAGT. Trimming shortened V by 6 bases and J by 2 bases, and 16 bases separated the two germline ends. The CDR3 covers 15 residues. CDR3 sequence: CASSQNRASNYGYTF. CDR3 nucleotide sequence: TGTGCCAGCAGCCAGAACAGGGCCTCCAACTATGGCTACACCTTC.

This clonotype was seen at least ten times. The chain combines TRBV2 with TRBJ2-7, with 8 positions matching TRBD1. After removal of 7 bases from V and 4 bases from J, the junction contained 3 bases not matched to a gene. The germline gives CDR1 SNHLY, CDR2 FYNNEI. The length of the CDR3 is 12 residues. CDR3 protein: CASTRTGYEQYF. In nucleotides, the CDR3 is TGTGCCAGCACTCGGACAGGGTACGAGCAGTACTTC.

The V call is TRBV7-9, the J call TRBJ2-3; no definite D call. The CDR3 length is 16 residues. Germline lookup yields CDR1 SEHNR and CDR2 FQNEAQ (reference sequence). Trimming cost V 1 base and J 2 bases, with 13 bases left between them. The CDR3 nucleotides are TGTGCCAGCAGCTTAGGGGCGAATCAATACACAGATACGCAGTATTTT. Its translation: CASSLGANQYTDTQYF. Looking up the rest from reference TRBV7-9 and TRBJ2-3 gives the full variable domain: DTGVSQNPRHKITKRGQNVTFRCDPISEHNRLYWYRQTLGQGPEFLTYFQNEAQLEKSRLLSDRFSAERPKGSFSTLEIQRTEQGDSAMYLCASSLGANQYTDTQYFGPGTRLTVL.

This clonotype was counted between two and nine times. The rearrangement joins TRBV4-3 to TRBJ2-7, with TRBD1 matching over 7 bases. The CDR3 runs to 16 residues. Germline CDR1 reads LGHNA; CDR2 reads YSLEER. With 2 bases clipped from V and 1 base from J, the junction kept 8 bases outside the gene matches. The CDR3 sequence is CASSQTYRGKSYEQYF. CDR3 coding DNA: TGCGCCAGCAGCCAAACGTACAGGGGAAAGTCCTACGAGCAGTACTTC.

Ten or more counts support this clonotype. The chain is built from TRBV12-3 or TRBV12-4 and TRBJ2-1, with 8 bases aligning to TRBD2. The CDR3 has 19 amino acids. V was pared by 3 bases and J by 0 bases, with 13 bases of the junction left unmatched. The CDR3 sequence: CASSFLAGGGPSSYNEQFF. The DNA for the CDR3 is TGTGCCAGCAGTTTCCTAGCAGGCGGGGGGCCGAGCTCCTACAATGAGCAGTTCTTC.

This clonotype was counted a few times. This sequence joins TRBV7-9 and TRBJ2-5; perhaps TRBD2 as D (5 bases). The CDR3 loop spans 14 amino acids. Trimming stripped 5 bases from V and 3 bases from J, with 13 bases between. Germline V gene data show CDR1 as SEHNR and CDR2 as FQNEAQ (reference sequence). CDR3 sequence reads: CASSPGAEKETQYF. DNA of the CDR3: TGTGCCAGCAGCCCCGGAGCGGAGAAAGAGACCCAGTACTTC.

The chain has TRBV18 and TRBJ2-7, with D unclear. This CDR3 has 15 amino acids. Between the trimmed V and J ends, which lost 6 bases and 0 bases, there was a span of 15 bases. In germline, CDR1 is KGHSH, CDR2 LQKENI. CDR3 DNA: TGTGCCAGCTCTCGCATGGCTGTTAGCTCCTACGAGCAGTACTTC. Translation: CASSRMAVSSYEQYF.

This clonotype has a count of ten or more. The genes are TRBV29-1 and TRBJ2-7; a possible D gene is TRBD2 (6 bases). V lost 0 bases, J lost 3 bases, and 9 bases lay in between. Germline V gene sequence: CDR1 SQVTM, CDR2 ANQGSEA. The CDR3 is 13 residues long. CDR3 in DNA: TGCAGCGTTGAAGATGCGGGGAACTACGAGCAGTACTTC. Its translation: CSVEDAGNYEQYF.

CDR3 in amino acids: CASSPTTSTDTQYF. The CDR3 coding sequence is TGTGCCAGCAGCCCGACTACATCCACAGATACGCAGTATTTT. V and J are TRBV9 and TRBJ2-3; weak D call: TRBD2 (5 bases). CDR1 is SGDLS and CDR2 is YYNGEE in the germline V gene. Trimming stripped 4 bases from V and 2 bases from J, with 11 bases between. The CDR3 totals 14 residues.

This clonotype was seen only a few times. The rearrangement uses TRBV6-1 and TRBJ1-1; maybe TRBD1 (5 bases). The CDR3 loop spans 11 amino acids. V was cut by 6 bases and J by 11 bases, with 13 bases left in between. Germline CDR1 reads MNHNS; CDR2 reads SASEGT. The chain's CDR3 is CASRRDGAAFF. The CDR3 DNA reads TGTGCCAGCAGGCGGGACGGCGCGGCTTTCTTT.

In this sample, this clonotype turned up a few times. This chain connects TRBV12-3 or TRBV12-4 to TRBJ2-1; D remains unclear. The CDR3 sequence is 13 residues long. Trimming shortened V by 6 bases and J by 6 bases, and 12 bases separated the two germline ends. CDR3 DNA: TGTGCCAGCAGGCCTTTGGGTGGCAATGAGCAGTTCTTC. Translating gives CASRPLGGNEQFF.

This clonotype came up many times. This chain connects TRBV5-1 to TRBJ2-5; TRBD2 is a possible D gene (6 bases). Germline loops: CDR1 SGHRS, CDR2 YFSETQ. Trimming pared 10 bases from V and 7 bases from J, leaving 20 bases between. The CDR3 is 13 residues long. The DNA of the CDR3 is TGCGCCTCGACGGGGACTGCTGTTGGGACCCAGTACTTC. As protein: CASTGTAVGTQYF.

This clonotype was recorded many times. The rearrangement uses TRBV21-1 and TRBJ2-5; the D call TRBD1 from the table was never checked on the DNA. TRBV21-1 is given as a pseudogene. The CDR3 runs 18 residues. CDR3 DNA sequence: TGTGCCAGCAGCAATCCCTCCCCCCGAGGCAGGGGGCAGGAGACCCAGTACTTC. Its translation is CASSNPSPRGRGQETQYF.

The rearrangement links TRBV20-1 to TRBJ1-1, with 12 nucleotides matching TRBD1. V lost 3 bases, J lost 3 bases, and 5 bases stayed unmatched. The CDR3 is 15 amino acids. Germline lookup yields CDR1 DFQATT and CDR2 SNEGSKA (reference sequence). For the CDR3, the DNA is TGCAGTGCTAGGCGGGACAGGGGGCAGTACACTGAAGCTTTCTTT. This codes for CSARRDRGQYTEAFF.

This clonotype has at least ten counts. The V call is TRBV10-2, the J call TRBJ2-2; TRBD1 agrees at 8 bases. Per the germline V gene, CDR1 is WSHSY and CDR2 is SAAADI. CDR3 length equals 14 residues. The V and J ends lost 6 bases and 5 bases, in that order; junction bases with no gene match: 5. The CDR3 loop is CASREGDRTGELFF. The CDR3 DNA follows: TGCGCCAGCAGGGAGGGGGACAGGACCGGGGAGCTGTTTTTT.

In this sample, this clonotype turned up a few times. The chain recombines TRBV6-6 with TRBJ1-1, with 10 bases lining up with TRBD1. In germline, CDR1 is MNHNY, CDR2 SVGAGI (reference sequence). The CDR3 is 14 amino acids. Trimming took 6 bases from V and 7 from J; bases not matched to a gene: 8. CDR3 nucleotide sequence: TGTGCCAGCAGACCGGGACAGGGGATGGGTGAAGCTTTCTTT. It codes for CASRPGQGMGEAFF.

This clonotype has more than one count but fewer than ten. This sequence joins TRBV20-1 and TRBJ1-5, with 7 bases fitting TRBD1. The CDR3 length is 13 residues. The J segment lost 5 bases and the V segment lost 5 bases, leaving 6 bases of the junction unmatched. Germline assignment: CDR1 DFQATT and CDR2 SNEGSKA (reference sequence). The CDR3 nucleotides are TGCAGTGCTGAACAGGGGCGCGATCAGCCCCAGCATTTT. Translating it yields CSAEQGRDQPQHF.

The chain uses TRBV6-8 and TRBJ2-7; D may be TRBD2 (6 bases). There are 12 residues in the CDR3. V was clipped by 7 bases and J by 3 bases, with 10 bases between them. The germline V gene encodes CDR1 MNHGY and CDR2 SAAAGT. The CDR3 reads CASIRGIYEQYF. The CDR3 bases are TGTGCCAGCATCCGGGGGATCTACGAGCAGTACTTC.